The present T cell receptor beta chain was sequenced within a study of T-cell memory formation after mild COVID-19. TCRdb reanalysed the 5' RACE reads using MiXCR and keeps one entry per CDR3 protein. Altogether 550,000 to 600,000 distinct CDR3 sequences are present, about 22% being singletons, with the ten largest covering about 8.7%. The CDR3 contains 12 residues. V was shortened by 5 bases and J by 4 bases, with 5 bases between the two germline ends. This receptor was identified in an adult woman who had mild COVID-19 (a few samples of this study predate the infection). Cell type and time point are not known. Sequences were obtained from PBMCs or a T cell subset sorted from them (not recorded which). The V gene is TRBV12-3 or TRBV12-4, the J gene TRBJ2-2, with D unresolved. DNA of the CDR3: TGTGCCAGCAGTATTGCCACCGGGGAGCTGTTTTTT. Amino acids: CASSIATGELFF.